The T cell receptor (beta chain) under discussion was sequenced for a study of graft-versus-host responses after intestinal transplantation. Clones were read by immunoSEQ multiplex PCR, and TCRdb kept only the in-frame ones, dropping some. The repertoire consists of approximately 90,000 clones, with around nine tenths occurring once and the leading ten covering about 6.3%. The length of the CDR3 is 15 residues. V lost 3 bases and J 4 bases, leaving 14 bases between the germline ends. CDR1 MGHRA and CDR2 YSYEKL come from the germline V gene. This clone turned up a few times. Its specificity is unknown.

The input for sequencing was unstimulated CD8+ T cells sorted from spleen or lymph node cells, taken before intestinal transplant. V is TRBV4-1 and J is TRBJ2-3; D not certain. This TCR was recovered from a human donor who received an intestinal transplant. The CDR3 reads CASSHVPDGSDTQYF. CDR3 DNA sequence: TGCGCCAGCAGCCACGTCCCCGACGGCTCAGATACGCAGTATTTT.